This T cell receptor (beta chain) came from a study of blood T cell repertoires in COVID-19 (dated by TCRdb to the early 2020s). Regarding the complete study: The collaborator samples originated in the United States, Italy and Spain and spanned the acute and convalescent phases of COVID-19. Samples were obtained from the ongoing ImmuneRACE study (first 160 participants) and from over 1,000 subjects provided by 6 global collaborators. The prospective study material was composed of cDNA or gDNA derived from T cells, B-cell-depleted T cells, or PBMCs. The repertoires were made available in a free public database intended to serve as a resource for research on the immune response to SARS-CoV-2. Deeply sampled blood TCRbeta repertoires from subjects exposed to, actively infected with, or recovered from COVID-19 were included in the dataset. HLA class I and class II types, where available, came from metadata supplied by the sample provider rather than from assay-based typing. The sample metadata nearly always contained a de-identified subject ID, COVID-19 status, age in years and sex. Overall study outcomes, separate from this receptor: The quantity of clinical and demographic metadata differed by source and by participant and was supplied without curation.

The collaborating institutions used their own protocols to collect whole blood in K2EDTA tubes. For TCRbeta analysis, collaborator samples were shipped as frozen whole blood, as isolated PBMCs, or as DNA extracted from either sample type. TCRbeta CDR3 regions were amplified from genomic DNA using the immunoSEQ Assay, a bias-controlled multiplex PCR. Turning to the authors' computational methods: Within the assay, amplification of reference gene primers was used to estimate how many nucleated cells each sample contained. Sequence reads were collapsed and filtered to measure the absolute abundance of every unique TCRbeta CDR3 rearrangement. Productive Simpson clonality was computed per sample as the square root of Simpson's diversity index over productive rearrangements. Entries here come from immuneACCESS through TCRdb and include only in-frame sequences with V and J called. Some clones fail to appear in such tables; in the studies checked, an unresolved V gene covers under half of the shortfall, and the cause of the remainder is unknown. V and J calls and clone size come straight from that table; D and trimming were deduced from the DNA. The table for this sample lists approximately 140,000 clones; about 80% of them were counted only once. Approximately 4% of the sample is held by the ten biggest clonotypes.

This clone was recorded a few times. Its specific antigen is unknown. No qualities accompany the bases; no much larger clone lies one base away. V and J lose 4 bases and 5 bases, and a span of 6 bases separates them. The CDR3, from cysteine to phenylalanine, totals 10 residues. Solely the CDR3 DNA is kept, with 30 bases framed from the first base. In the germline V gene (reference sequence), CDR1 corresponds to DFQATT and CDR2 to SNEGSKA. The material sequenced was peripheral blood. The V and J genes are TRBV20-1 and TRBJ2-7; the D gene is not confidently resolved. The receptor's source is a man aged 60-69 years with acute or convalescent COVID-19. The bases are TGCAGTGCTATTCTCCACGAGCAGTACTTC. Translation gives CSAILHEQYF.